These T cell receptor beta chains were read from a single sample in a study of T cells in Graves' hyperthyroidism and ophthalmopathy. TCRdb reanalysed the multiplex PCR reads using MiXCR and keeps one entry per CDR3 protein. Of 600,000 to 850,000 distinct CDR3 sequences listed, around 19% are singletons. The material sequenced was blood. Receptors originate from a woman in her fifties or sixties with Graves' hyperthyroidism that later progressed to Graves' ophthalmopathy. The CDR3 runs from the conserved cysteine through the conserved F or W. The D gene is left open where the match is weak. Only some rows state a clone size, as once, few, many or a class for expanded clones.

.,few,TRBV10-3,TRBJ2-1,CAIRAINNEQFF,TGTGCCATCAGGGCCATCAACAATGAGCAGTTCTTC
.,many,TRBV6-1,TRBJ1-2,CASSYDTENYGYTF,TGTGCCAGCAGTTATGACACGGAGAACTATGGCTACACCTTC
.,.,TRBV12-3/TRBV12-4,TRBJ1-2,CASSFTVDGYTF,TGTGCCAGCAGTTTTACGGTCGATGGCTACACCTTC
.,.,TRBV4-1,TRBJ2-7,CASSQEAAGSREQYF,TGCGCCAGCAGCCAAGAGGCGGCAGGGTCGCGGGAGCAGTACTTC
.,.,TRBV29-1,TRBJ2-2,CSVAGQSNTGELFF,TGCAGCGTCGCGGGACAGTCGAACACCGGGGAGCTGTTTTTT
.,.,TRBV6-5,TRBJ2-1,CASSHRGPYNEQFF,TGTGCCAGCAGTCACCGGGGGCCCTACAATGAGCAGTTCTTC
TRBD1,many,TRBV3-1,TRBJ1-1,CASSHVGQGITEAFF,TGTGCCAGCAGCCATGTCGGACAGGGGATCACTGAAGCTTTCTTT
.,many,TRBV9,TRBJ2-1,CASSKGTPSYNEQFF,TGTGCCAGCAGTAAGGGGACACCCTCCTACAATGAGCAGTTCTTC
.,.,TRBV20-1,TRBJ1-2,CSATTGASYGYTF,TGCAGTGCTACGACAGGCGCCTCTTATGGCTACACCTTC
.,.,TRBV7-2,TRBJ1-5,CASSLVAESQPQHF,TGTGCCAGCAGCTTAGTGGCAGAGTCTCAGCCCCAGCATTTT